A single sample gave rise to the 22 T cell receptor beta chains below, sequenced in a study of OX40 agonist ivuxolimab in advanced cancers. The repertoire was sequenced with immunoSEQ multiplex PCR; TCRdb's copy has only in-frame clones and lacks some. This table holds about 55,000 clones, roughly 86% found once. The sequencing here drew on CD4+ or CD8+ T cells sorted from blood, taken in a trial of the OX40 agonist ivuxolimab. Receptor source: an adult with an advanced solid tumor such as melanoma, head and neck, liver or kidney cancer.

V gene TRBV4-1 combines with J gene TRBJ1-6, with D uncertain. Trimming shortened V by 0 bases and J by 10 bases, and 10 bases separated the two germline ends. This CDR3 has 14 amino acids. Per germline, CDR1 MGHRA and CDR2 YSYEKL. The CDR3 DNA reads TGCGCCAGCAGCCAAGATACTCCAACATCACCCCTCCACTTT. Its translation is CASSQDTPTSPLHF.

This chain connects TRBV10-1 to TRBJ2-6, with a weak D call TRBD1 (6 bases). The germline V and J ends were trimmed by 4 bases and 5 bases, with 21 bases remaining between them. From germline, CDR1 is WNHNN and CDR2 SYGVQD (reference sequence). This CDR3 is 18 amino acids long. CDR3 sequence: CASSVGGVAQSRANVLTF. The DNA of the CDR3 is TGCGCCAGCAGTGTAGGGGGAGTCGCACAAAGTCGGGCCAACGTCCTGACTTTC.

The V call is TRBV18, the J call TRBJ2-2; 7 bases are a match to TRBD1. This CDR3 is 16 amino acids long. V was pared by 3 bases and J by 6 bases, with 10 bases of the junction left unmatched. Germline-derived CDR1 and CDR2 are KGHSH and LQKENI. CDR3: CASSPGQPLRAGELFF. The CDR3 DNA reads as TGTGCCAGCTCACCGGGACAGCCTTTAAGGGCCGGGGAGCTGTTTTTT.

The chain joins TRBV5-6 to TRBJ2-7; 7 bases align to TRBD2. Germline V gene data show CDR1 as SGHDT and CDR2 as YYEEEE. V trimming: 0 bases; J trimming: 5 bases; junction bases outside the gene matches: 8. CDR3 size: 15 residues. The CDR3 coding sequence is TGTGCCAGCAGCTTGGGCGGGAGACTATGGGACGAGCAGTACTTC. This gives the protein CASSLGGRLWDEQYF. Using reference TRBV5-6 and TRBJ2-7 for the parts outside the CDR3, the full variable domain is DAGVTQSPTHLIKTRGQQVTLRCSPKSGHDTVSWYQQALGQGPQFIFQYYEEEERQRGNFPDRFSGHQFPNYSSELNVNALLLGDSALYLCASSLGGRLWDEQYFGPGTRLTVT.

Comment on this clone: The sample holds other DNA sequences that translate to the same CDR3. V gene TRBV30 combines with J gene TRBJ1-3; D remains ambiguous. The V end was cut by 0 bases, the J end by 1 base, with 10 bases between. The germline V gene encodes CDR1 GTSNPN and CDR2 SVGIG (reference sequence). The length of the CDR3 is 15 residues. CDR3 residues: CAWSVGGLSGNTIYF. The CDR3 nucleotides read TGTGCCTGGAGTGTAGGAGGCCTATCTGGAAACACCATATATTTT.

As DNA, the CDR3 is TGTGCCAGCAGCCGAGGGACAGTTTCGGATGAAAAACTGTTTTTT. Residues: CASSRGTVSDEKLFF. J is TRBJ1-4 and V is TRBV5-4; TRBD1 matches 7 bases. Trimming cost V 4 bases and J 6 bases; bases outside gene matches: 9. Germline V gene data show CDR1 as SGHNT and CDR2 as YYREEE (reference sequence). The CDR3 loop spans 15 amino acids.

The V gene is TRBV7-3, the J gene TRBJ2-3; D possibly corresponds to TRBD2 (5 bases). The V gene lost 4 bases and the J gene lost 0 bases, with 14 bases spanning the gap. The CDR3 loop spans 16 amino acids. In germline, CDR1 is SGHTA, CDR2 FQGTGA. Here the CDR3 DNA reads TGTGCCAGCAGCTCCCCAGGAGCGGCTAGCACAGATACGCAGTATTTT. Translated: CASSSPGAASTDTQYF.

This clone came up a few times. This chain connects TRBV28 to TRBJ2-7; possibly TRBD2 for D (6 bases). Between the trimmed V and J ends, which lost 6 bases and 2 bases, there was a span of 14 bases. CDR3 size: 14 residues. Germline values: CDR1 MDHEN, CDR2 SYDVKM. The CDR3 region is CASRSRDTAYEQYF. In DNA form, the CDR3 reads TGTGCCAGCAGATCGCGGGATACGGCCTACGAGCAGTACTTC.

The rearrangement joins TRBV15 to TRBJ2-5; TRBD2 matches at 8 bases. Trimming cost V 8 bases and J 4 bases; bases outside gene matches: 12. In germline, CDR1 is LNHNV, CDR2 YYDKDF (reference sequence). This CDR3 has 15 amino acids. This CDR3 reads CATQRGRFPRETQYF. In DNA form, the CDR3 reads TGTGCCACCCAGCGCGGGAGGTTCCCCAGAGAGACCCAGTACTTC.

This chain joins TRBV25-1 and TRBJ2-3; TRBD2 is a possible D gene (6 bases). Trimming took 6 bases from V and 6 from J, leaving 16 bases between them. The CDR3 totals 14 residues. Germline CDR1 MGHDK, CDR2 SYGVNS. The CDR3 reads CASSYGGVGDTQYF. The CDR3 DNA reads TGTGCCAGCAGCTACGGGGGAGTTGGGGATACGCAGTATTTT.

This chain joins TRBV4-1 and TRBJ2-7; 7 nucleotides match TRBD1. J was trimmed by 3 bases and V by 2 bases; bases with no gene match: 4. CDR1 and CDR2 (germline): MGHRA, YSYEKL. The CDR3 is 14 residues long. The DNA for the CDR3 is TGCGCCAGCAGCCAACGGGACAGAAACTACGAGCAGTACTTC. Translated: CASSQRDRNYEQYF.

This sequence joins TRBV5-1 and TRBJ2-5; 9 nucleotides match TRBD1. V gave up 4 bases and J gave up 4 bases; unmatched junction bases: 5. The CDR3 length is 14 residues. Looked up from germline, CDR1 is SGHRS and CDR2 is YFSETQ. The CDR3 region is CASSIGQGLETQYF. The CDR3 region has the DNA TGCGCCAGCAGCATAGGACAGGGGCTAGAGACCCAGTACTTC.

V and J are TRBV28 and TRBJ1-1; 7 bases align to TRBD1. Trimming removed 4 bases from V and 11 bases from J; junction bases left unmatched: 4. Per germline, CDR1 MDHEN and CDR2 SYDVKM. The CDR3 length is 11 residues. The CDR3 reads CASSSTGLAFF. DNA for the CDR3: TGTGCCAGCAGTTCGACAGGGTTGGCTTTCTTT. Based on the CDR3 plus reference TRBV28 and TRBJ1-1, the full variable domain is DVKVTQSSRYLVKRTGEKVFLECVQDMDHENMFWYRQDPGLGLRLIYFSYDVKMKEKGDIPEGYSVSREKKERFSLILESASTNQTSMYLCASSSTGLAFFGQGTRLTVV.

This CDR3 reads CASSDRYQPQHF. Written as DNA, the CDR3 is TGCGCCAGCAGCGACAGGTATCAGCCCCAGCATTTT. The chain has TRBV10-2 and TRBJ1-5; possible D gene TRBD1, 6 bases. The CDR3 consists of 12 residues. Trimming took 6 bases from V and 5 from J, leaving 8 bases between them. Germline CDR1 reads WSHSY; CDR2 reads SAAADI.

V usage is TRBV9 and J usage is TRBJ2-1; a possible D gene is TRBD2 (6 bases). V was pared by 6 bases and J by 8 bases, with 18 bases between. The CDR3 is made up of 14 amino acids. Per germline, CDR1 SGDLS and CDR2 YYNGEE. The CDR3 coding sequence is TGTGCCAGCACCGGTAGGGACTGGGGCGATGAGCAGTTCTTC. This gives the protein CASTGRDWGDEQFF.

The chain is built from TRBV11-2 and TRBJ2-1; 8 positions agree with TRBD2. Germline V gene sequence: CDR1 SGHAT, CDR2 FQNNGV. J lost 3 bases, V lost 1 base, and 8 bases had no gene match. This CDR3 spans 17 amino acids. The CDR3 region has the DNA TGTGCCAGCAGCTTAGCTGCGGGGGGCGGGTTCTACAATGAGCAGTTCTTC. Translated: CASSLAAGGGFYNEQFF.

CDR3 loop: CAARTGTAEAFF. CDR3 DNA sequence: TGTGCCGCGAGGACAGGGACGGCTGAAGCTTTCTTT. The chain carries TRBV10-3 and TRBJ1-1; 8 bases fit TRBD1. The V and J ends lost 11 bases and 6 bases, in that order; junction bases with no gene match: 8. There are 12 residues in the CDR3. Germline V gives CDR1 ENHRY, CDR2 SYGVKD.

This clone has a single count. Here the CDR3 reads CASSLSSGRPSYEQYF. DNA of the CDR3: TGTGCCAGCAGTTTATCTTCGGGTCGGCCCTCCTACGAGCAGTACTTC. The chain uses TRBV27 and TRBJ2-7; D remains ambiguous. Trimming took 0 bases from V and 0 from J, leaving 12 bases between them. CDR3 length equals 16 residues. Germline loops: CDR1 MNHEY, CDR2 SMNVEV (reference sequence).

This CDR3 is CASSIGGKGTDTQYF. The CDR3 DNA is TGTGCCAGTAGTATAGGCGGGAAGGGAACAGATACGCAGTATTTT. The V call is TRBV19, the J call TRBJ2-3; D is possibly TRBD2 (6 bases). The length of the CDR3 is 15 residues. CDR1 and CDR2 from the germline V gene are LNHDA and SQIVND (reference sequence). V lost 1 base and J lost 3, with 11 bases in between.

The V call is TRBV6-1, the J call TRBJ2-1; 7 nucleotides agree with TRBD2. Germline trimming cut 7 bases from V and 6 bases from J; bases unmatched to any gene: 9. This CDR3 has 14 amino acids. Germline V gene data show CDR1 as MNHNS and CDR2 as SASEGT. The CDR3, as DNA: TGTGCCAGCAAGGGGCTAGCGGCCACCAATGAGCAGTTCTTC. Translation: CASKGLAATNEQFF.

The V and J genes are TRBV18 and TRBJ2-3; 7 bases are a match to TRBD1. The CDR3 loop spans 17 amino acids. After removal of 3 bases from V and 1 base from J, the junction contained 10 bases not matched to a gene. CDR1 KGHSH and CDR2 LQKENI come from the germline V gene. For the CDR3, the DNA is TGTGCCAGCTCACCTTCCGCACCCGGGACAGGCACAGATACGCAGTATTTT. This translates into CASSPSAPGTGTDTQYF.

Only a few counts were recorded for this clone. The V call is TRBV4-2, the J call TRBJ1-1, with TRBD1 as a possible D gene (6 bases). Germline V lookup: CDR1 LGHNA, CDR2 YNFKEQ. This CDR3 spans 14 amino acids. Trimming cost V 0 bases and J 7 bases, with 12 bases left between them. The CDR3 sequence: CASSQDGGKYEAFF. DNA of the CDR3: TGTGCCAGCAGCCAAGATGGGGGCAAATATGAAGCTTTCTTT.